This T cell receptor beta chain originates from a study of spatial heterogeneity in lung cancer. Time point here: sample taken at primary tumor resection. Tumor, nontumor lung or frozen PBMC supplied whole RNA, sequenced without sorting. MiXCR, applied by TCRdb to the 5' RACE reads, yields one record per CDR3 protein. The table records roughly 91,000 distinct CDR3 sequences, roughly a fifth of them present only once. This CDR3 is 16 amino acids long. V trimming: 5 bases; J trimming: 2 bases; junction bases outside the gene matches: 7. Germline V gene sequence: CDR1 KGHDR, CDR2 SFDVKD. V usage is TRBV24-1 and J usage is TRBJ1-5; TRBD1 matches at 8 bases. The clonotype was recovered from a male donor with early-stage non-small cell lung cancer. Source: PBMCs, taken at surgery. The CDR3 nucleotides are TGTGCCACCAGTGGCTCTTCAGGGGGCGGCAATCAGCCCCAGCATTTT. Its protein is CATSGSSGGGNQPQHF.